The following is a TCR beta chain sequence with its context. This sample was taken from a study of response to subunit inactivated influenza vaccine. Germline V gene sequence: CDR1 MDHEN, CDR2 SYDVKM. The V gene end was trimmed by 6 bases and the J gene end by 8 bases; junction bases not matched to a gene: 11. The CDR3 consists of 15 residues. TCRdb reprocessed the RT-PCR reads with MiXCR, giving one entry per CDR3 protein. This sample has roughly 550,000 distinct CDR3 sequences, with under 25% found just once. The sample also formed part of further work on T cells expressing NK-cell markers. From that paper: Beta-chain TCR cDNA was generated via 5'RACE template switching with UMIs.

The TCR was taken from a man in his fifties or sixties who received an inactivated influenza vaccine. The sequencing here drew on CD4+ T cells sorted from PBMCs, taken roughly 12 days after vaccination. V usage is TRBV28 and J usage is TRBJ2-1; 9 nucleotides match TRBD2. Here the CDR3 reads CASRTQAGGMDEQFF. The DNA of the CDR3 is TGTGCCAGCAGAACACAAGCGGGAGGAATGGATGAGCAGTTCTTC.